The 30 T cell receptor beta chains below were found in one sample sequenced in a study of blood T cell repertoires in COVID-19 (dated by TCRdb to about 2020). Libraries were made using the immunoSEQ multiplex PCR assay. TCRdb retrieved this table from immuneACCESS and kept in-frame rearrangements only. Not all clones are present; in checked studies, unresolved V genes account for under half, and no reason is known for the remainder. Counted in this sample were 350,000 to 550,000 clones; approximately 90% of them appeared once. In total, the top ten clones hold 0.95% to 1.2% of the sample. The specimen sequenced was PBMCs or T cells enriched from blood (not recorded which). The receptor source for this set is a young man who had recovered from COVID-19.

The V and J genes are TRBV7-8 and TRBJ2-1, with D perhaps TRBD2 (6 bases). This CDR3 is 14 amino acids long. CDR1 and CDR2 from the germline V gene are SGHVS and FQNEAQ. V was trimmed by 1 base and J by 8 bases, leaving 12 bases between them. The CDR3, as DNA: TGTGCCAGCAGCTTAGGGTCCGGGAGTGATGAGCAGTTCTTC. As protein: CASSLGSGSDEQFF. Looking up the rest from reference TRBV7-8 and TRBJ2-1 gives the full variable domain: GAGVSQSPRYKVAKRGQDVALRCDPISGHVSLFWYQQALGQGPEFLTYFQNEAQLDKSGLPSDRFFAERPEGSVSTLKIQRTQQEDSAVYLCASSLGSGSDEQFFGPGTRLTVL.

The CDR3 DNA sequence: TGTGCCTGGAGTCGTGGACTAGCGGGACCCTACAATGAGCAGTTCTTC. As protein: CAWSRGLAGPYNEQFF. The chain links TRBV30 to TRBJ2-1; 12 nucleotides match TRBD2. Germline V gives CDR1 GTSNPN, CDR2 SVGIG (reference sequence). J lost 2 bases, V lost 2 bases, and 4 bases had no gene match. This CDR3 comprises 16 residues.

This chain connects TRBV28 to TRBJ1-6, with D possibly being TRBD1 (6 bases). The ends were cut back, 5 bases at V and 4 bases at J, with 15 bases in the middle. Germline V gene sequence: CDR1 MDHEN, CDR2 SYDVKM. The CDR3 spans 16 residues. The CDR3 is CASSNSGQFYNSPLHF. As DNA, the CDR3 is TGTGCCAGCAGTAACTCCGGACAGTTTTATAATTCACCCCTCCACTTT.

The chain uses TRBV21-1 and TRBJ1-2. TRBV21-1 is assigned pseudogene status. The CDR3 is made up of 16 amino acids. This CDR3 is CASSAKGGGPNYGYTF. CDR3 DNA sequence: TGTGCCAGCAGCGCGAAAGGAGGAGGCCCGAACTATGGCTACACCTTC.

V and J are TRBV4-1 and TRBJ2-5; TRBD2 might be the D (7 bases). Trimming shortened V by 2 bases and J by 4 bases, and 11 bases separated the two germline ends. The CDR3 contains 14 residues. The germline V gene has CDR1 MGHRA and CDR2 YSYEKL. The CDR3 DNA sequence: TGCGCCAGCAGCCAATGGGCGGGGGCAGAGACCCAGTACTTC. It codes for CASSQWAGAETQYF.

The chain combines TRBV7-2 with TRBJ2-3; D is unclear. V lost 1 base to trimming and J lost 6 bases, with 17 bases between them. Germline CDR1 and CDR2: SGHTA and FQGNSA. There are 16 residues in the CDR3. The CDR3 is CASSLGPRLAVDTQYF. The CDR3 DNA reads TGTGCCAGCAGCTTAGGGCCCAGGCTTGCTGTTGATACGCAGTATTTT.

This clone was counted only a few times. The CDR3 reads CASSPTGDYGYTF. CDR3 coding DNA: TGCGCCAGCAGCCCAACAGGGGACTATGGCTACACCTTC. The chain couples TRBV5-1 to TRBJ1-2; 7 bases map to TRBD1. The V and J ends lost 4 bases and 3 bases, in that order; junction bases with no gene match: 3. Germline V lookup: CDR1 SGHRS, CDR2 YFSETQ. CDR3 length equals 13 residues.

This chain joins TRBV15 and TRBJ1-1; 7 bases are a match to TRBD1. The CDR3 sequence is 16 residues long. Germline CDR1 reads LNHNV; CDR2 reads YYDKDF (reference sequence). J gave up 6 bases and V 6 bases, and 16 bases lay outside the gene matches. DNA of the CDR3: TGTGCCACCAGGGCAAGGGACAGAGCCAAGGGGGCTGAAGCTTTCTTT. It yields the protein CATRARDRAKGAEAFF.

The CDR3 nucleotides are TGTGCCAGTTCGAGCAGGGGGCAAATCGGGGAGCTGTTTTTT. Translation gives CASSSRGQIGELFF. The V gene is TRBV6-5, the J gene TRBJ2-2; TRBD1 matches at 8 bases. The trim removed 9 bases at V and 7 bases at J, leaving 10 bases unmatched. Germline CDR1 reads MNHEY; CDR2 reads SVGAGI. The CDR3 is 14 amino acids.

The gene calls are TRBV19 and TRBJ2-5; TRBD2 agrees at 10 bases. CDR3 length: 16 amino acids. In germline, CDR1 is LNHDA, CDR2 SQIVND (reference sequence). After removal of 5 bases from V and 2 bases from J, the junction contained 8 bases not matched to a gene. In DNA form, the CDR3 reads TGTGCCAGTAGTCCCGAGACTAGCGGGCGACAAGAGACCCAGTACTTC. This translates into CASSPETSGRQETQYF.

The chain combines TRBV5-1 with TRBJ2-1, with 7 nucleotides matching TRBD2. The trim removed 0 bases at V and 8 bases at J, leaving 11 bases unmatched. Germline values: CDR1 SGHRS, CDR2 YFSETQ. The CDR3 covers 16 residues. CDR3 sequence reads: CASSLVGAGDPDEQFF. Written as DNA, the CDR3 is TGCGCCAGCAGCTTGGTCGGCGCGGGAGACCCCGATGAGCAGTTCTTC. The full variable domain, in which reference TRBV5-1 and TRBJ2-1 provide the parts outside the CDR3, is KAGVTQTPRYLIKTRGQQVTLSCSPISGHRSVSWYQQTPGQGLQFLFEYFSETQRNKGNFPGRFSGRQFSNSRSEMNVSTLELGDSALYLCASSLVGAGDPDEQFFGPGTRLTVL.

This rearrangement joins TRBV10-3 to TRBJ2-7, with a possible D match to TRBD2 (5 bases). In germline, CDR1 is ENHRY, CDR2 SYGVKD. The CDR3 covers 11 residues. V shed 10 bases and J shed 3 bases, with 10 bases lying between them. The CDR3 DNA sequence: TGTGCCACCGCGCGGGTCTACGAGCAGTACTTC. Its protein product is CATARVYEQYF.

This clone was detected only once. This rearrangement joins TRBV3-1 (or the pseudogene TRBV3-2) to TRBJ2-3; the match to TRBD2 covers 8 bases. Germline V lookup: CDR1 LGHDT, CDR2 YNNKEL (reference sequence). The J segment lost 0 bases and the V segment lost 0 bases, leaving 11 bases of the junction unmatched. The CDR3 is 19 residues long. This chain's CDR3 is CASSQDELAGPFSTDTQYF. CDR3 sequence (DNA): TGTGCCAGCAGCCAAGATGAGCTAGCGGGTCCATTCAGCACAGATACGCAGTATTTT.

The chain is built from TRBV7-9 and TRBJ2-7; 7 nucleotides line up with TRBD2. Germline V CDR1 and CDR2: SEHNR, FQNEAQ (reference sequence). The CDR3 runs to 13 residues. The junction had 6 bases not matched to a gene; V was cut back by 1 base and J by 9 bases. CDR3 DNA sequence: TGTGCCAGCAGCTTAGGAGGGGAGGGAGGGCAGTACTTC. Translated, it gives CASSLGGEGGQYF.

This clone has just one count. The chain's CDR3 is CASSIEGGASPQPQHF. The CDR3 DNA reads TGTGCCAGTAGTATAGAGGGGGGGGCTTCGCCTCAGCCCCAGCATTTT. The gene calls are TRBV19 and TRBJ1-5; D perhaps matches TRBD1 (6 bases). This CDR3 is 16 amino acids long. V was cut by 0 bases and J by 6 bases, with 15 bases left in between. The germline V gene has CDR1 LNHDA and CDR2 SQIVND (reference sequence).

This chain joins TRBV7-9 and TRBJ2-3; 13 nucleotides match TRBD2. V trimming: 8 bases; J trimming: 6 bases; junction bases outside the gene matches: 11. Germline-derived CDR1 and CDR2 are SEHNR and FQNEAQ (reference sequence). CDR3 length: 16 amino acids. As DNA, the CDR3 is TGTGCCAGCGCTTCCGGGACTAGCGGGAACGGGGATACGCAGTATTTT. It translates to CASASGTSGNGDTQYF.

The V gene is TRBV18, the J gene TRBJ1-2; D is possibly TRBD1 (5 bases). The CDR3 spans 13 residues. Germline values: CDR1 KGHSH, CDR2 LQKENI. V was clipped by 5 bases and J by 6 bases, with 13 bases between them. CDR3 sequence reads: CASSTTESHGYTF. CDR3 nucleotides: TGTGCCAGCTCAACGACAGAGTCTCATGGCTACACCTTC.

V gene TRBV7-8 combines with J gene TRBJ2-7; 9 positions agree with TRBD1. With 1 base clipped from V and 2 bases from J, the junction kept 9 bases outside the gene matches. This CDR3 contains 17 residues. Germline assignment: CDR1 SGHVS and CDR2 FQNEAQ. CDR3: CASSLVTGGGLAYEQYF. As DNA, the CDR3 is TGTGCCAGCAGCTTAGTGACAGGGGGAGGATTAGCCTACGAGCAGTACTTC.

The V gene is TRBV27, the J gene TRBJ2-2, with D possibly being TRBD2 (6 bases). Trimming removed 5 bases at V and 4 bases at J, with 14 bases between. Germline lookup yields CDR1 MNHEY and CDR2 SMNVEV (reference sequence). The CDR3 spans 15 residues. CDR3 residues: CASSGSRRGTGELFF. The CDR3 DNA is TGTGCCAGCAGTGGGTCGAGGCGGGGCACCGGGGAGCTGTTTTTT.

The chain joins TRBV19 to TRBJ1-5; D is possibly TRBD1 (5 bases). The V and J ends lost 3 bases and 3 bases respectively, with 21 bases between them. The CDR3 is 18 amino acids. Germline V gives CDR1 LNHDA, CDR2 SQIVND (reference sequence). The CDR3 bases are TGTGCCAGTAGTATTATTTTGGGTAGCAGGGCCGACAATCAGCCCCAGCATTTT. Translated: CASSIILGSRADNQPQHF.

The V and J genes are TRBV20-1 and TRBJ2-1; D is perhaps TRBD1 (5 bases). The CDR3 sequence is 11 residues long. Per the germline V gene, CDR1 is DFQATT and CDR2 is SNEGSKA (reference sequence). V was shortened by 1 base and J by 9 bases, with 7 bases between the two germline ends. For the CDR3, the DNA is TGCAGTGCTAGAGGTGGGGCTGAGCAGTTCTTC. Its protein is CSARGGAEQFF.

The rearrangement joins TRBV5-1 to TRBJ2-5, with D tentatively TRBD2 (6 bases). The CDR3 runs 15 residues. The V end lost 1 base, the J end lost 3 bases, and 13 bases lay between the germline ends. Germline CDR1 reads SGHRS; CDR2 reads YFSETQ. CDR3 nucleotide sequence: TGCGCCAGCAGCTTGTTGCCCGGGAGAGAAGAGACCCAGTACTTC. Its translation: CASSLLPGREETQYF. Together with reference TRBV5-1 and TRBJ2-5, the CDR3 gives the full variable domain: KAGVTQTPRYLIKTRGQQVTLSCSPISGHRSVSWYQQTPGQGLQFLFEYFSETQRNKGNFPGRFSGRQFSNSRSEMNVSTLELGDSALYLCASSLLPGREETQYFGPGTRLLVL.

The J gene is TRBJ1-1, the V gene TRBV10-3, with D perhaps TRBD1 (5 bases). Between the trimmed V and J ends, which lost 10 bases and 6 bases, there was a span of 21 bases. Germline CDR1 reads ENHRY; CDR2 reads SYGVKD. The CDR3 extends over 14 amino acids. The CDR3 DNA reads as TGTGCCACCAGGGTTACAGACGCGGGCGCTGAAGCTTTCTTT. Protein sequence: CATRVTDAGAEAFF.

The chain carries TRBV5-1 and TRBJ2-1, with 9 bases lining up with TRBD2. CDR1 and CDR2 (germline): SGHRS, YFSETQ. CDR3 length equals 14 residues. V gave up 5 bases and J gave up 10 bases; unmatched junction bases: 10. The CDR3 DNA follows: TGCGCCAGCAGTGGACTAGCGCTCCGAGGGGAGCAGTTCTTC. Protein product: CASSGLALRGEQFF. Variable domain in full (rest from reference TRBV5-1 and TRBJ2-1): KAGVTQTPRYLIKTRGQQVTLSCSPISGHRSVSWYQQTPGQGLQFLFEYFSETQRNKGNFPGRFSGRQFSNSRSEMNVSTLELGDSALYLCASSGLALRGEQFFGPGTRLTVL.

This sequence joins TRBV10-3 and TRBJ2-1, with 12 bases identical to TRBD2. From germline, CDR1 is ENHRY and CDR2 SYGVKD. V lost 4 bases to trimming and J lost 5 bases; unmatched junction nucleotides: 0. The CDR3 totals 14 residues. CDR3: CAISGLAGDNEQFF. CDR3 DNA: TGTGCCATCAGTGGACTAGCGGGGGACAATGAGCAGTTCTTC.

This clone occurred many times. The gene calls are TRBV4-1 and TRBJ1-2; 7 nucleotides align to TRBD1. J gave up 6 bases and V 3 bases, and 13 bases lay outside the gene matches. Germline lookup yields CDR1 MGHRA and CDR2 YSYEKL. The CDR3 is 16 amino acids. This CDR3 is CASSQTGDGQVHGYTF. CDR3 bases: TGCGCCAGCAGCCAGACTGGGGATGGACAGGTGCATGGCTACACCTTC.

The chain is built from TRBV2 and TRBJ2-1, with TRBD1 matching 7 bases. Unmatched junction bases numbered 0, after V lost 11 bases and J lost 2 bases. Germline-derived CDR1 and CDR2 are SNHLY and FYNNEI. The CDR3 sequence is 11 residues long. CDR3 sequence: CADRAYNEQFF. CDR3 nucleotides: TGTGCCGACAGGGCCTACAATGAGCAGTTCTTC.

The J gene is TRBJ2-3, the V gene TRBV10-2; the match to TRBD2 covers 9 bases. J lost 5 bases, V lost 5 bases, and 5 bases had no gene match. The CDR3 covers 14 residues. From germline, CDR1 is WSHSY and CDR2 SAAADI. In nucleotides, the CDR3 is TGCGCCAGCAGTTTCCAGCGGGAGGTAGATACGCAGTATTTT. Encoded protein: CASSFQREVDTQYF.

V is TRBV4-1 and J is TRBJ1-1, with 9 bases matching TRBD1. In germline, CDR1 is MGHRA, CDR2 YSYEKL. V lost 0 bases to trimming and J lost 1 base; unmatched junction nucleotides: 3. CDR3 length: 16 amino acids. CDR3 loop: CASSQEQGAQNTEAFF. The CDR3 DNA reads TGCGCCAGCAGCCAAGAACAGGGGGCGCAGAACACTGAAGCTTTCTTT.

In this sample, this clone turned up once. The chain employs TRBV4-1 and TRBJ2-5, with 9 bases aligning to TRBD1. There are 15 residues in the CDR3. The J segment lost 6 bases and the V segment lost 0 bases, leaving 5 bases of the junction unmatched. Germline V gives CDR1 MGHRA, CDR2 YSYEKL. CDR3 nucleotides: TGCGCCAGCAGCCAAGAGGGACAGGGCAGGCAGACCCAGTACTTC. This codes for CASSQEGQGRQTQYF.